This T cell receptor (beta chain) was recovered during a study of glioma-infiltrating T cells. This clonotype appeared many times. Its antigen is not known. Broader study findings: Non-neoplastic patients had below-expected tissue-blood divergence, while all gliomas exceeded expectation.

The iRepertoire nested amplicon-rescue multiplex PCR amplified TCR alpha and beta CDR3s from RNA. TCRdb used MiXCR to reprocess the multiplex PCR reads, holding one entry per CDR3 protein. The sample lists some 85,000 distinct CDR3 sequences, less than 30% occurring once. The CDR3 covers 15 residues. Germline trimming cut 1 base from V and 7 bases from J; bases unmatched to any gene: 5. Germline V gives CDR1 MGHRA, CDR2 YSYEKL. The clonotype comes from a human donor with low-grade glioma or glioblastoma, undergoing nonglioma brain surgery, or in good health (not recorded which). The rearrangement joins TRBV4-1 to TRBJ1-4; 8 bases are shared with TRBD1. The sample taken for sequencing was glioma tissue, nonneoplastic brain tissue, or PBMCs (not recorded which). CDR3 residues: CASSQAGGRSEKLFF. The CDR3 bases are TGCGCCAGCAGCCAAGCAGGGGGCCGTAGTGAAAAACTGTTTTTT.